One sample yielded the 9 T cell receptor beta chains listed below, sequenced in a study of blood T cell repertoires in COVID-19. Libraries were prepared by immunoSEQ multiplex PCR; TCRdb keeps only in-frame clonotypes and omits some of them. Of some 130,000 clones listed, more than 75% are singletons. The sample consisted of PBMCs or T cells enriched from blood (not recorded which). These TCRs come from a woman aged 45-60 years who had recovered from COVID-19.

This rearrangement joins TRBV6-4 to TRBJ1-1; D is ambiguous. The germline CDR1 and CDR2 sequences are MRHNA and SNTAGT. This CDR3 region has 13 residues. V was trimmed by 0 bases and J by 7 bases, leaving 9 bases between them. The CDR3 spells CASSDSAGREAFF. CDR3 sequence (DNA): TGTGCCAGCAGTGACTCGGCAGGCCGTGAAGCTTTCTTT.

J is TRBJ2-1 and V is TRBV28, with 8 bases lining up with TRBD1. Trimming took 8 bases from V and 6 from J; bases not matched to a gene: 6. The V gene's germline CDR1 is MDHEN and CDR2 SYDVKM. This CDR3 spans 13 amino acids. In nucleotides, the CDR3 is TGTGCCAGCGTGACGGACAGGGCCAATGAGCAGTTCTTC. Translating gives CASVTDRANEQFF. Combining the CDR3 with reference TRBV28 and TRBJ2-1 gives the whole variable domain DVKVTQSSRYLVKRTGEKVFLECVQDMDHENMFWYRQDPGLGLRLIYFSYDVKMKEKGDIPEGYSVSREKKERFSLILESASTNQTSMYLCASVTDRANEQFFGPGTRLTVL.

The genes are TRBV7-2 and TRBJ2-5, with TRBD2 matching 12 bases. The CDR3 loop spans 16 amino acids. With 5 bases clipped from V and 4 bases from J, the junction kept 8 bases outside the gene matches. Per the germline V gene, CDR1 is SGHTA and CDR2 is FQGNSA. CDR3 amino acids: CASSTGLAGWGETQYF. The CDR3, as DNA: TGTGCCAGCAGCACCGGACTAGCGGGGTGGGGAGAGACCCAGTACTTC.

This CDR3 reads CASRSGPSGGNQPQHF. The CDR3 DNA reads TGTGCCAGCAGGAGCGGACCCTCAGGGGGCAATCAGCCCCAGCATTTT. The chain is built from TRBV2 and TRBJ1-5; a weak D match, TRBD1 (6 bases). The length of the CDR3 is 16 residues. Germline CDR1 and CDR2: SNHLY and FYNNEI. Between the trimmed V and J ends, which lost 6 bases and 2 bases, there was a span of 17 bases.

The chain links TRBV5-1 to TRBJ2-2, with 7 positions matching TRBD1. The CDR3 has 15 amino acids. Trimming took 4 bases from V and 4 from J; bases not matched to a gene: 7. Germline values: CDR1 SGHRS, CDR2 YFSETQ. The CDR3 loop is CASSPRQGTTGELFF. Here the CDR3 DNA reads TGCGCCAGCAGCCCGCGACAGGGTACCACCGGGGAGCTGTTTTTT.

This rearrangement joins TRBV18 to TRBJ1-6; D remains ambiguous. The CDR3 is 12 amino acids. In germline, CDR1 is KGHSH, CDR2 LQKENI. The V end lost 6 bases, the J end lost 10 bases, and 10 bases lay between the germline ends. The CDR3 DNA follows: TGTGCCAGCTCTCCTGACTCCTCACCCCTCCACTTT. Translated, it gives CASSPDSSPLHF.

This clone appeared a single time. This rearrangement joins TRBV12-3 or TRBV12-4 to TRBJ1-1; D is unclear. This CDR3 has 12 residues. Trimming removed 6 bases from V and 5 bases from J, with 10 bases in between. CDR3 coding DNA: TGTGCCAGCAGGCCCCGTAGTACTGAAGCTTTCTTT. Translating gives CASRPRSTEAFF.

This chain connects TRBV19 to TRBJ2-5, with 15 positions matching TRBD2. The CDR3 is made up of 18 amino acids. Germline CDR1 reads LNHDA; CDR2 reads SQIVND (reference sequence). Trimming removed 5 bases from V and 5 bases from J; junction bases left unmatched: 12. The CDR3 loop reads CASSSGLAGGPSRETQYF. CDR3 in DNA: TGTGCCAGTAGTTCCGGACTAGCGGGGGGGCCTTCTAGGGAGACCCAGTACTTC.

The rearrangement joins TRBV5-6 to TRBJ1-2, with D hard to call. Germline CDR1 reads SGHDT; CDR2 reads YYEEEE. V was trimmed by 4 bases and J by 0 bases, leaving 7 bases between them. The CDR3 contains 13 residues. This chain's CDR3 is CASSLGANYGYTF. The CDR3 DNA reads TGTGCCAGCAGCCTAGGAGCTAACTATGGCTACACCTTC. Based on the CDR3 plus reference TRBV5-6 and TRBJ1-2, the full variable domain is DAGVTQSPTHLIKTRGQQVTLRCSPKSGHDTVSWYQQALGQGPQFIFQYYEEEERQRGNFPDRFSGHQFPNYSSELNVNALLLGDSALYLCASSLGANYGYTFGSGTRLTVV.